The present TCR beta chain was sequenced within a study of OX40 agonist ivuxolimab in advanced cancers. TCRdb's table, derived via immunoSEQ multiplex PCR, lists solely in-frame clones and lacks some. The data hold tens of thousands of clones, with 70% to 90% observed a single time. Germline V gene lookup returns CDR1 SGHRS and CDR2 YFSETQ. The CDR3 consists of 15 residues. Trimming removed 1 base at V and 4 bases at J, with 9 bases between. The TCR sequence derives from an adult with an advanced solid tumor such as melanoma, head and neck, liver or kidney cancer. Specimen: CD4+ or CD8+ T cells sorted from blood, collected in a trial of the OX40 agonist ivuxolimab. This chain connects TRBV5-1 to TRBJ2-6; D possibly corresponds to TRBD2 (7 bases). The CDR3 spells CASSLRGAGANVLTF. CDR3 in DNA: TGCGCCAGCAGCTTGCGGGGGGCCGGGGCCAACGTCCTGACTTTC.